This T cell receptor (beta chain) was identified in a study of control samples from healthy donors and cancer patients. This table comes from immunoSEQ multiplex PCR, and its TCRdb copy is limited to in-frame clones, with some not included. Of over 150,000 clones listed, 90% are singletons. The germline gives CDR1 SGHRS, CDR2 YFSETQ. Trimming stripped 0 bases from V and 13 bases from J, with 14 bases between. The length of the CDR3 is 14 residues. The sequence was collected from a woman aged 50 to 60 in good health. J is TRBJ1-6 and V is TRBV5-1; D not resolved. The material sequenced was blood. The CDR3 sequence: CASSLGGRSYPLHF. The DNA of the CDR3 is TGCGCCAGCAGCTTGGGTGGGAGATCATACCCCCTCCACTTT.